These 32 T cell receptor beta chains came from one sample sequenced in a study of graft-versus-host responses after intestinal transplantation. Their antigen targets remain unknown. Assay: immunoSEQ multiplex PCR; the TCRdb copy retains only in-frame clones and omits some. The sample has some 82,000 clones, roughly 87% seen once. The sample here was unstimulated CD8+ T cells sorted from spleen or lymph node cells, taken before transplant. The receptors derive from a human donor who was the organ donor for an intestinal transplant.

This clone appeared a few times. The J gene is TRBJ2-7, the V gene TRBV28; TRBD1 agrees at 7 bases. V trimming: 6 bases; J trimming: 3 bases; junction bases outside the gene matches: 8. There are 14 residues in the CDR3. CDR1 MDHEN and CDR2 SYDVKM come from the germline V gene. The CDR3 sequence is CASSATGSGYEQYF. The CDR3 DNA sequence: TGTGCCAGCAGCGCGACAGGGTCAGGCTACGAGCAGTACTTC.

This chain links TRBV15 with TRBJ2-5; 7 nucleotides agree with TRBD2. Looked up from germline, CDR1 is LNHNV and CDR2 is YYDKDF (reference sequence). The CDR3 length is 14 residues. V shed 2 bases and J 2 bases; nucleotides not matched to a gene: 2. The CDR3 DNA sequence: TGTGCCACCAGCAGACAAGCGGGGCAAGAGACCCAGTACTTC. Translation: CATSRQAGQETQYF.

The CDR3 is CASSLVGEGQPQHF. For the CDR3, the DNA is TGTGCCAGCAGCTTAGTAGGGGAGGGTCAGCCCCAGCATTTT. This rearrangement joins TRBV7-8 to TRBJ1-5, with a possible D match to TRBD1 (5 bases). Germline CDR1 reads SGHVS; CDR2 reads FQNEAQ. The CDR3 has 14 amino acids. The ends were cut back, 1 base at V and 6 bases at J, with 10 bases in the middle.

The chain links TRBV6-1 to TRBJ1-5, with TRBD1 matching over 7 bases. From germline, CDR1 is MNHNS and CDR2 SASEGT. The V gene end was trimmed by 4 bases and the J gene end by 1 base; junction bases not matched to a gene: 1. CDR3 size: 14 residues. The CDR3 here is CASSARGSNQPQHF. In nucleotides, the CDR3 is TGTGCCAGCAGTGCCAGGGGGAGCAATCAGCCCCAGCATTTT.

The rearrangement links TRBV5-4 to TRBJ2-3; D remains unclear. The ends were cut back, 0 bases at V and 3 bases at J, with 20 bases in the middle. The germline CDR1 and CDR2 sequences are SGHNT and YYREEE (reference sequence). CDR3 size: 18 residues. This chain's CDR3 is CASSLGPSHVVVTDTQYF. Written as DNA, the CDR3 is TGTGCCAGCAGCTTGGGACCCTCGCATGTAGTAGTTACAGATACGCAGTATTTT.

The chain has TRBV29-1 and TRBJ2-7; D is unclear. Trimming took 1 base from V and 3 from J, leaving 10 bases between them. The CDR3 has 13 amino acids. From germline, CDR1 is SQVTM and CDR2 ANQGSEA. The CDR3 DNA reads as TGCAGCGTTGAAGTCGAGACAAACTACGAGCAGTACTTC. As protein: CSVEVETNYEQYF.

With respect to this clone: This CDR3 is also generated by other DNA sequences in the sample. This chain uses TRBV7-8 with TRBJ1-2, with D hard to call. CDR3 length: 14 amino acids. Germline CDR1 and CDR2: SGHVS and FQNEAQ. The V end was cut by 4 bases, the J end by 2 bases, with 11 bases between. CDR3 loop: CASSSRPSNYGYTF. CDR3 sequence (DNA): TGTGCCAGCAGCTCCCGGCCCAGCAACTATGGCTACACCTTC.

This clone was counted a few times. The V and J genes are TRBV28 and TRBJ1-2; D ambiguous. V gave up 5 bases and J gave up 6 bases, with 10 bases separating them. The length of the CDR3 is 12 residues. Germline CDR1 reads MDHEN; CDR2 reads SYDVKM. The DNA for the CDR3 is TGTGCCAGCAGTCCTCCGGCGAATGGCTACACCTTC. Protein product: CASSPPANGYTF.

The chain couples TRBV27 to TRBJ2-2; D possibly corresponds to TRBD2 (5 bases). Trimming left V 5 bases short and J 4 bases short, with 11 bases between. CDR1 and CDR2 (germline): MNHEY, SMNVEV (reference sequence). There are 14 residues in the CDR3. As DNA, the CDR3 is TGTGCCAGCAGTCTCGGGAACCCCACCGGGGAGCTGTTTTTT. This codes for CASSLGNPTGELFF.

V usage is TRBV9 and J usage is TRBJ1-1; a possible D gene is TRBD1 (6 bases). This CDR3 has 14 amino acids. The germline V gene has CDR1 SGDLS and CDR2 YYNGEE. The V end was cut by 4 bases, the J end by 0 bases, with 10 bases between. Here the CDR3 reads CASSPDRMNTEAFF. The CDR3, as DNA: TGTGCCAGCAGCCCTGACAGGATGAACACTGAAGCTTTCTTT.

Written as DNA, the CDR3 is TGTGCCAGCAGCGGCCTGACGGGTTACGAGCAGTACTTC. Protein product: CASSGLTGYEQYF. The chain uses TRBV27 and TRBJ2-7; D is uncertain. The CDR3 runs to 13 residues. V dropped 6 bases and J dropped 4 bases, with 13 bases sitting between them. In germline, CDR1 is MNHEY, CDR2 SMNVEV (reference sequence).

The chain recombines TRBV29-1 with TRBJ1-2, with TRBD1 identical over 7 bases. The CDR3 length is 11 residues. Germline CDR1 and CDR2: SQVTM and ANQGSEA. V gave up 4 bases and J gave up 4 bases; unmatched junction bases: 0. CDR3 amino acids: CSVGDSYGYTF. In nucleotides, the CDR3 is TGCAGCGTTGGGGACAGCTATGGCTACACCTTC.

The CDR3 region has the DNA TGCGCCAGCAGAATCATAGATACGCAGTATTTT. This translates into CASRIIDTQYF. This rearrangement joins TRBV5-1 to TRBJ2-3; no firm D call. Germline V gene lookup returns CDR1 SGHRS and CDR2 YFSETQ. V shed 5 bases and J shed 5 bases, with 6 bases lying between them. CDR3 length equals 11 residues.

This chain joins TRBV7-2 and TRBJ1-5; maybe TRBD1 (5 bases). CDR3 length: 18 amino acids. The V gene lost 1 base and the J gene lost 1 base, with 17 bases spanning the gap. Germline CDR1 SGHTA, CDR2 FQGNSA. The CDR3 sequence: CASSLVFLPDRSNQPQHF. The CDR3 DNA sequence: TGTGCCAGCAGCTTAGTTTTCCTCCCCGACAGAAGCAATCAGCCCCAGCATTTT.

This chain joins TRBV7-2 and TRBJ1-2; possible D gene TRBD1, 5 bases. Germline values: CDR1 SGHTA, CDR2 FQGNSA. V was clipped by 3 bases and J by 7 bases, with 15 bases between them. The CDR3 runs 14 residues. The CDR3 coding sequence is TGTGCCAGCAGCTTTGTGCAGGGAGGGGTTGGCTACACCTTC. Translating it yields CASSFVQGGVGYTF. The full variable domain, in which reference TRBV7-2 and TRBJ1-2 provide the parts outside the CDR3, is GAGVSQSPSNKVTEKGKDVELRCDPISGHTALYWYRQSLGQGLEFLIYFQGNSAPDKSGLPSDRFSAERTGGSVSTLTIQRTQQEDSAVYLCASSFVQGGVGYTFGSGTRLTVV.

The rearrangement uses TRBV5-1 and TRBJ2-5, with D perhaps TRBD1 or TRBD2 (5 bases each). The germline V gene encodes CDR1 SGHRS and CDR2 YFSETQ. Trimming removed 4 bases from V and 5 bases from J, with 18 bases in between. This CDR3 contains 15 residues. CDR3 residues: CASSIRPGLGETQYF. CDR3 nucleotides: TGCGCCAGCAGCATTAGACCGGGGCTGGGGGAGACCCAGTACTTC.

This chain joins TRBV2 and TRBJ1-2, with 7 bases aligning to TRBD1. The CDR3 spans 14 residues. J gave up 5 bases and V 8 bases, and 11 bases lay outside the gene matches. Looked up from germline, CDR1 is SNHLY and CDR2 is FYNNEI. CDR3 nucleotide sequence: TGTGCCAGCGGCCTGGGGACAGTACCGTATGGCTACACCTTC. Translation: CASGLGTVPYGYTF.

The rearrangement uses TRBV28 and TRBJ1-5; D is uncertain. The CDR3 totals 13 residues. Germline V gene data show CDR1 as MDHEN and CDR2 as SYDVKM. V dropped 2 bases and J dropped 1 base, with 3 bases sitting between them. The CDR3 sequence is CASSLLSNQPQHF. DNA for the CDR3: TGTGCCAGCAGTTTACTCAGCAATCAGCCCCAGCATTTT.

The rearrangement uses TRBV27 and TRBJ2-7, with D perhaps TRBD1 (6 bases). The V end lost 5 bases, the J end lost 1 base, and 9 bases lay between the germline ends. This CDR3 comprises 13 residues. CDR1 is MNHEY, CDR2 SMNVEV, per germline (reference sequence). CDR3 protein: CASSPGTSYEQYF. DNA for the CDR3: TGTGCCAGCAGTCCCGGGACATCCTACGAGCAGTACTTC.

The chain employs TRBV4-1 and TRBJ1-1; no clear D gene. Per the germline V gene, CDR1 is MGHRA and CDR2 is YSYEKL. Trimming left V 1 base short and J 3 bases short, with 12 bases between. This CDR3 region has 15 residues. The CDR3 reads CASSQVPTTDTEAFF. The CDR3 bases are TGCGCCAGCAGCCAAGTGCCGACAACAGACACTGAAGCTTTCTTT.

This clone occurred a few times. The chain has TRBV28 and TRBJ2-7; 10 nucleotides align to TRBD1. The V segment lost 5 bases and the J segment 0 bases; nucleotides outside the gene matches: 10. CDR3 length: 17 residues. Germline CDR1 reads MDHEN; CDR2 reads SYDVKM. This CDR3 is CASSQTGGFWDSYEQYF. Here the CDR3 DNA reads TGTGCCAGCAGTCAGACAGGGGGCTTCTGGGACTCCTACGAGCAGTACTTC.

The chain uses TRBV6-6 and TRBJ2-7; D is uncertain. Looked up from germline, CDR1 is MNHNY and CDR2 is SVGAGI (reference sequence). This CDR3 region has 13 residues. The V end lost 0 bases, the J end lost 3 bases, and 6 bases lay between the germline ends. CDR3 in amino acids: CASSYSLGYEQYF. The CDR3 nucleotides read TGTGCCAGCAGTTACTCGCTTGGCTACGAGCAGTACTTC.

This clone was seen just once. The CDR3 bases are TGCGCCAGCAGCCGAGGAACAGGGTCCTACGAGCAGTACTTC. It specifies CASSRGTGSYEQYF. The rearrangement uses TRBV4-1 and TRBJ2-7; D perhaps matches TRBD1 (6 bases). Germline V gene data show CDR1 as MGHRA and CDR2 as YSYEKL. There are 14 residues in the CDR3. V lost 4 bases to trimming and J lost 1 base, with 11 bases between them.

This chain uses TRBV19 with TRBJ1-1, with a weak D call TRBD1 (5 bases). Deletions cut 1 base from V and 2 bases from J, with 14 bases between. This CDR3 comprises 16 residues. Germline assignment: CDR1 LNHDA and CDR2 SQIVND (reference sequence). CDR3 bases: TGTGCCAGTAGTATAGGTCCAGGGCTTGACAACACTGAAGCTTTCTTT. It encodes CASSIGPGLDNTEAFF.

The genes are TRBV19 and TRBJ2-7, with 9 nucleotides matching TRBD2. Per the germline V gene, CDR1 is LNHDA and CDR2 is SQIVND (reference sequence). CDR3 size: 17 residues. V trimming: 1 base; J trimming: 5 bases; junction bases outside the gene matches: 12. The CDR3 DNA sequence: TGTGCCAGTAGTATAGGTAGCGGGGGAGCGAAGGTCGACGAGCAGTACTTC. Translating it yields CASSIGSGGAKVDEQYF.

This clone was observed a handful of times. The rearrangement uses TRBV5-6 and TRBJ1-4, with D unresolved. The V gene lost 4 bases and the J gene lost 7 bases, with 5 bases spanning the gap. CDR3 size: 11 residues. CDR1 and CDR2 (germline): SGHDT, YYEEEE. The CDR3 spells CASSAGEKLFF. In nucleotides, the CDR3 is TGTGCCAGCAGCGCCGGTGAAAAACTGTTTTTT.

This clone showed up just a few times. The chain carries TRBV11-2 and TRBJ1-4; D is undetermined. V lost 1 base and J lost 0, with 9 bases in between. The CDR3 runs to 16 residues. In germline, CDR1 is SGHAT, CDR2 FQNNGV. CDR3 bases: TGTGCCAGCAGCTTAGTTTTTTTTGCAACTAATGAAAAACTGTTTTTT. Its translation is CASSLVFFATNEKLFF.

This clone was counted only a few times. Other DNA sequences within the sample encode an identical CDR3. The J gene is TRBJ2-1, the V gene TRBV4-1; 11 nucleotides agree with TRBD2. CDR1 and CDR2 from the germline V gene are MGHRA and YSYEKL. J was trimmed by 3 bases and V by 0 bases; bases with no gene match: 1. This CDR3 has 16 residues. In DNA, the CDR3 is TGCGCCAGCAGCCAAGATGGGACTAGCGGCTACAATGAGCAGTTCTTC. It yields the protein CASSQDGTSGYNEQFF.

The rearrangement uses TRBV4-1 and TRBJ1-1; D gene ambiguous. The germline V and J ends were trimmed by 3 bases and 4 bases, with 9 bases remaining between them. This CDR3 is built from 13 residues. Germline CDR1 MGHRA, CDR2 YSYEKL. CDR3 DNA: TGCGCCAGCAGCCAGCATTTCGGCACTGAAGCTTTCTTT. Encoded protein: CASSQHFGTEAFF.

The J gene is TRBJ1-5, the V gene TRBV28; D is unclear. CDR3 length equals 19 residues. Germline assignment: CDR1 MDHEN and CDR2 SYDVKM. Deletions cut 0 bases from V and 3 bases from J, with 21 bases between. The CDR3 reads CASSLWAGEAQSPNQPQHF. For the CDR3, the DNA is TGTGCCAGCAGTTTATGGGCGGGAGAGGCCCAGTCCCCCAATCAGCCCCAGCATTTT.

The J gene is TRBJ1-5, the V gene TRBV7-2, with 7 nucleotides matching TRBD1. Trimming cost V 2 bases and J 1 base; bases outside gene matches: 14. CDR1 is SGHTA and CDR2 is FQGNSA in the germline V gene. The length of the CDR3 is 19 residues. The CDR3 region has the DNA TGTGCCAGCAGCTTATCATACGACAGGGCAATGTTCAGCAATCAGCCCCAGCATTTT. It is translated as CASSLSYDRAMFSNQPQHF.

This clone was observed a handful of times. The chain uses TRBV6-1 and TRBJ2-1; the D gene could be TRBD1 or TRBD2 (6 bases each). Germline CDR1 is MNHNS and CDR2 is SASEGT. This CDR3 has 17 residues. The V end lost 2 bases, the J end lost 4 bases, and 18 bases lay between the germline ends. Written as DNA, the CDR3 is TGTGCCAGCAGTGAATTATGGGGGGCCGGGATTTACAATGAGCAGTTCTTC. This sequence encodes CASSELWGAGIYNEQFF.